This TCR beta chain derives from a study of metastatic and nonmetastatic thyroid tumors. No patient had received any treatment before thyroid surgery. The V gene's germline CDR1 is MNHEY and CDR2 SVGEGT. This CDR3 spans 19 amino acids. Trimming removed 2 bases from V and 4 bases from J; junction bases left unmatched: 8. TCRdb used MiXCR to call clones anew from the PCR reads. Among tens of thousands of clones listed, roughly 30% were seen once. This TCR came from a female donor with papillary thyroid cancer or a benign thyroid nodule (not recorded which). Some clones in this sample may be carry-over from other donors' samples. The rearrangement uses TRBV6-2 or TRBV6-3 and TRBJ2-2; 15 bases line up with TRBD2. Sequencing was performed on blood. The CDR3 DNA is TGTGCCAGCAGTTACGCGATCTCGGGACTAGCGGGAGGCACCGGGGAGCTGTTTTTT. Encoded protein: CASSYAISGLAGGTGELFF.